This T cell receptor (beta chain) was sequenced for a study of blood T cell repertoires in COVID-19. Study at large: Acute and convalescent COVID-19 samples came from the United States, Italy and Spain.

In the authors' workflow: For nucleated cells, counts were estimated from reference gene primer amplification. Data came from immunoSEQ multiplex PCR; TCRdb stores just in-frame clones and leaves some out. The V and J calls and clone size come from that table; D and trimming were worked out from the DNA. The sample holds about 320,000 clones, roughly 90% seen once. CDR3 length: 14 amino acids. Germline V CDR1 and CDR2: SGDLS, YYNGEE. Trimming left V 0 bases short and J 5 bases short, with 8 bases between. This chain uses TRBV9 with TRBJ1-4; D is possibly TRBD1 (6 bases). Sequencing used peripheral blood. The sequence derives from a woman in her thirties with COVID-19, enrolled during active disease. CDR3 sequence: CASSVGTENEKLFF. CDR3 sequence (DNA): TGTGCCAGCAGCGTAGGGACAGAGAATGAAAAACTGTTTTTT.